Shown below are 6 T cell receptor beta chains from a single sample sequenced in a study of blood T cells in healthy people across ages. Through a sample-barcoded 5' primer and a J-beta primer mix, a second PCR was run for roughly 7 to 11 cycles. One entry per CDR3 protein, called by TCRdb with MiXCR from the 5' RACE reads. The sample lists about a million distinct CDR3 sequences, just over 50% seen once, with about 20% in the top ten. Sequenced: blood. The receptors shown here come from a woman aged 55-70 years in good health.

There are a few counts of this clonotype. The CDR3 sequence is CSVSGQGSNQPQHF. The DNA for the CDR3 is TGCAGCGTCTCCGGACAGGGGAGCAATCAGCCCCAGCATTTT. The V and J genes are TRBV29-1 and TRBJ1-5, with 9 bases lining up with TRBD1. Trimming removed 6 bases from V and 1 base from J; junction bases left unmatched: 4. The germline V gene has CDR1 SQVTM and CDR2 ANQGSEA. The CDR3 is 14 residues long.

A word on this clonotype: This may come from a read error, since a much larger clone is one base off. The V and J genes are TRBV5-1 and TRBJ2-7; possibly TRBD2 for D (6 bases). This CDR3 is built from 15 residues. The V end was cut by 0 bases, the J end by 1 base, with 11 bases between. CDR1 and CDR2 from the germline V gene are SGHRS and YFSETQ. This chain's CDR3 is CASSLARGISYEQYF. CDR3 DNA: TGCGCCAGCAGCTTGGCCCGCGGGATTTCCTACGAGCAGTACTTC.

In this sample, this clonotype turned up once. V and J are TRBV15 and TRBJ2-5; D gene uncertain. Germline assignment: CDR1 LNHNV and CDR2 YYDKDF (reference sequence). The CDR3 spans 15 residues. Trimming left V 7 bases short and J 11 bases short, with 26 bases between. Here the CDR3 reads CATTPDTPYNNEQYF. The DNA for the CDR3 is TGTGCCACCACCCCAGACACCCCTTACAACAATGAGCAGTACTTC. Together with reference TRBV15 and TRBJ2-5, the CDR3 gives the full variable domain: DAMVIQNPRYQVTQFGKPVTLSCSQTLNHNVMYWYQQKSSQAPKLLFHYYDKDFNNEADTPDNFQSRRPNTSFCFLDIRSPGLGDTAMYLCATTPDTPYNNEQYFGPGTRLLVL.

This chain connects TRBV28 to TRBJ2-4; possible D gene TRBD1, 6 bases. The end of the DNA fits TRBJ2-7 better, so the J call may be wrong. There are 12 residues in the CDR3. The germline CDR1 and CDR2 sequences are MDHEN and SYDVKM. CDR3 in amino acids: CASSMGHIEQYF. The CDR3, as DNA: TGTGCCAGCAGTATGGGACATATCGAGCAGTACTTC.

This sequence joins TRBV28 and TRBJ2-7; 9 nucleotides align to TRBD1. CDR1 is MDHEN and CDR2 is SYDVKM in the germline V gene. With 6 bases clipped from V and 4 bases from J, the junction kept 7 bases outside the gene matches. This CDR3 region has 14 residues. CDR3 in amino acids: CASRVTGGPYEQYF. The DNA for the CDR3 is TGTGCCAGCAGAGTGACAGGGGGTCCGTACGAGCAGTACTTC.

This clonotype has a single count. The genes are TRBV15 and TRBJ1-1; possible D gene TRBD1, 5 bases. Germline CDR1 reads LNHNV; CDR2 reads YYDKDF (reference sequence). The CDR3 loop spans 16 amino acids. V was shortened by 0 bases and J by 4 bases, with 15 bases between the two germline ends. In DNA, the CDR3 is TGTGCCACCAGCAGAGAGGCGTGGGGGATGGGCACTGAAGCTTTCTTT. It specifies CATSREAWGMGTEAFF.